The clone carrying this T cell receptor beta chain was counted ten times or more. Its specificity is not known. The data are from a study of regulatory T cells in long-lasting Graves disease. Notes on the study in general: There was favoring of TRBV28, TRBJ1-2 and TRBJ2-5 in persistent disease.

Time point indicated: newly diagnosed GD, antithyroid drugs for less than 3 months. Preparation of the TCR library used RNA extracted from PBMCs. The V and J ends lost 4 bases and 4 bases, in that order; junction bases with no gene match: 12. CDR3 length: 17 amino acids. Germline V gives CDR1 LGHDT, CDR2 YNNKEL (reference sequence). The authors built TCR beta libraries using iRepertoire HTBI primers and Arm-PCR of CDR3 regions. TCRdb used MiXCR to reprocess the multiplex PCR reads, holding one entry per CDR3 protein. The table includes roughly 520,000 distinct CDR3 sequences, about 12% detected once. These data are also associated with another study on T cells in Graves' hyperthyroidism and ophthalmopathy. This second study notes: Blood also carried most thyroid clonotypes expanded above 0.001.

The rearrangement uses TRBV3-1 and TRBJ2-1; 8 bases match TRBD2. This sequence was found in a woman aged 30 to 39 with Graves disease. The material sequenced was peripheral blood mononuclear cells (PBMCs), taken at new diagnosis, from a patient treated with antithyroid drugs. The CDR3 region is CASSPTEAGERYNEQFF. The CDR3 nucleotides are TGTGCCAGCAGCCCCACCGAAGCGGGAGAGAGGTACAATGAGCAGTTCTTC.